The clone carrying this TCR beta chain was picked up many times. CDR3 size: 14 residues. J gave up 6 bases and V 5 bases, and 9 bases lay outside the gene matches. The germline V gene has CDR1 ENHRY and CDR2 SYGVKD. This sample was taken from a study of human T cells and chemical hapten exposure. The library gave individual cDNA molecules unique molecular identifiers. TCRdb processed the RACE reads anew with MiXCR; each CDR3 protein has one entry. The data contain 50,000 or so distinct CDR3 sequences, roughly a tenth of them singletons. As for time point: patch test 3, about 24 weeks after DPC sensitization. As to treatment: therapeutic diphenylcyclopropenone sensitization with weekly scalp DPC.

The TCR sequence derives from a woman between 40 and 50 years old with alopecia areata. Some clones in this sample may be carry-over from other donors' samples. The chain has TRBV10-3 and TRBJ2-7; 8 bases are shared with TRBD1. Sequenced material: whole blood, taken in connection with sensitization to the hapten diphenylcyclopropenone (DPC). The CDR3 DNA follows: TGTGCCATCAGTAACCCGGGACAGGCTCCCGAGCAGTACTTC. Translation: CAISNPGQAPEQYF.